Shown below are 27 T cell receptor beta chains from a single sample sequenced in a study of OX40 agonist ivuxolimab in advanced cancers. Sequencing used immunoSEQ multiplex PCR; TCRdb keeps in-frame clones, though not all of them. Seen here are about 59,000 clones, over 70% observed once, and the top ten hold around 0.35%. Material: CD4+ or CD8+ T cells sorted from blood, obtained in a trial of the OX40 agonist ivuxolimab. Source of these receptors: an adult with an advanced solid tumor such as melanoma, head and neck, liver or kidney cancer.

To note about this clone: A junction boundary mismatches the germline segment, possibly from a read error. The chain has TRBV7-2 and TRBJ1-2; D not certain. The CDR3 is 10 residues long. Germline values: CDR1 SGHTA, CDR2 FQGNSA. DNA of the CDR3: TGTGCCAGCAGCTTAAATGGCGGGGACTTC. Its protein product is CASSLNGGDF.

CDR3 residues: CASSLPTTYGYTF. The DNA of the CDR3 is TGTGCCAGCAGCCTACCCACCACCTATGGCTACACCTTC. The V call is TRBV2, the J call TRBJ1-2; D not resolved. Trimming removed 6 bases from V and 4 bases from J, with 12 bases in between. Germline CDR1 reads SNHLY; CDR2 reads FYNNEI. This CDR3 has 13 amino acids. Supplemented by reference TRBV2 and TRBJ1-2, the full variable domain reads EPEVTQTPSHQVTQMGQEVILRCVPISNHLYFYWYRQILGQKVEFLVSFYNNEISEKSEIFDDQFSVERPDGSNFTLKIRSTKLEDSAMYFCASSLPTTYGYTFGSGTRLTVV.

This clone showed up just a few times. The V call is TRBV7-9, the J call TRBJ2-5, with a tentative D call TRBD1 (5 bases). Germline loops: CDR1 SEHNR, CDR2 FQNEAQ (reference sequence). CDR3 length: 15 amino acids. V lost 5 bases, J lost 2 bases, and 15 bases lay in between. The DNA of the CDR3 is TGTGCCAGCAGCCCTCTTTGGCAGGGACAAGAGACCCAGTACTTC. Encoded protein: CASSPLWQGQETQYF.

This CDR3 reads CASSPPGGGETQYF. The CDR3 DNA sequence: TGCGCCAGCAGCCCGCCAGGGGGAGGGGAGACCCAGTACTTC. The V gene is TRBV5-1, the J gene TRBJ2-5; perhaps D is TRBD1 or TRBD2 (7 bases each). The CDR3 runs 14 residues. Germline assignment: CDR1 SGHRS and CDR2 YFSETQ. V lost 4 bases to trimming and J lost 5 bases, with 15 bases between them. Full variable domain (missing parts from reference TRBV5-1 and TRBJ2-5): KAGVTQTPRYLIKTRGQQVTLSCSPISGHRSVSWYQQTPGQGLQFLFEYFSETQRNKGNFPGRFSGRQFSNSRSEMNVSTLELGDSALYLCASSPPGGGETQYFGPGTRLLVL.

This chain links TRBV5-4 with TRBJ2-3; 10 bases fit TRBD1. The CDR3 sequence is 17 residues long. Per the germline V gene, CDR1 is SGHNT and CDR2 is YYREEE (reference sequence). V lost 5 bases to trimming and J lost 4 bases; unmatched junction nucleotides: 13. CDR3 DNA: TGTGCCAGCAGGTCGCTGGAGGGCGGACAGGGGGCAGATACGCAGTATTTT. It codes for CASRSLEGGQGADTQYF.

This clone was recorded a few times. The gene calls are TRBV6-1 and TRBJ1-1; 7 nucleotides match TRBD1. The J segment lost 0 bases and the V segment lost 2 bases, leaving 3 bases of the junction unmatched. The CDR3 sequence is 15 residues long. The V gene's germline CDR1 is MNHNS and CDR2 SASEGT. The CDR3 nucleotides are TGTGCCAGCAGTGAAAGGGGGCTTATGAACACTGAAGCTTTCTTT. Translating gives CASSERGLMNTEAFF.

The rearrangement links TRBV6-1 to TRBJ1-5, with a tentative D call TRBD1 (5 bases). Per germline, CDR1 MNHNS and CDR2 SASEGT. The CDR3 loop spans 15 amino acids. V lost 4 bases and J lost 4, with 14 bases in between. The CDR3 coding sequence is TGTGCCAGCAGTGTGACAGCCCAGACTAATCAGCCCCAGCATTTT. It is translated as CASSVTAQTNQPQHF.

The chain couples TRBV7-3 to TRBJ2-3; 8 bases are a match to TRBD2. V shed 5 bases and J 3 bases; nucleotides not matched to a gene: 7. The V gene's germline CDR1 is SGHTA and CDR2 FQGTGA. The CDR3 spans 15 residues. DNA of the CDR3: TGTGCCAGCAGCGAAAGCGGGGGACTGACAGATACGCAGTATTTT. Protein product: CASSESGGLTDTQYF.

This clone was seen once. The DNA of the CDR3 is TGTGCCAGCAGTTACGGGGCGGGATGGTGGTTCTTC. As protein: CASSYGAGWWFF. The chain links TRBV6-5 to TRBJ2-1; weak D call: TRBD2 (6 bases). Trimming stripped 2 bases from V and 15 bases from J, with 14 bases between. Per germline, CDR1 MNHEY and CDR2 SVGAGI. This CDR3 spans 12 amino acids.

The chain joins TRBV7-9 to TRBJ2-7; D unresolved. Germline V gene data show CDR1 as SEHNR and CDR2 as FQNEAQ (reference sequence). Trimming took 5 bases from V and 4 from J, leaving 9 bases between them. This CDR3 comprises 12 residues. CDR3 region: CASSLVGYEQYF. Written as DNA, the CDR3 is TGTGCCAGCAGCCTTGTAGGGTACGAGCAGTACTTC.

The chain combines TRBV5-1 with TRBJ2-7; 8 bases are shared with TRBD1. The CDR3 is 15 residues long. With V trimmed by 2 bases and J by 2 bases, 6 bases remained unmatched. Germline assignment: CDR1 SGHRS and CDR2 YFSETQ. The CDR3 nucleotides are TGCGCCAGCAGCTTAACAGGGGGGAACACCTACGAGCAGTACTTC. The encoded protein is CASSLTGGNTYEQYF.

This clone came up a few times. This rearrangement joins TRBV10-3 to TRBJ1-5; D is unclear. The CDR3 covers 14 residues. V lost 2 bases and J 9 bases, leaving 14 bases between the germline ends. Germline CDR1 ENHRY, CDR2 SYGVKD. The CDR3 DNA sequence: TGTGCCATCAGTGAGGATGTCCGGGGAGGGCCCCAGCATTTT. Its protein is CAISEDVRGGPQHF.

The chain recombines TRBV10-3 with TRBJ1-1; D call uncertain. V dropped 0 bases and J dropped 1 base, with 9 bases sitting between them. CDR1 and CDR2 (germline): ENHRY, SYGVKD. There are 15 residues in the CDR3. The CDR3 is CAISESMWGNTEAFF. In nucleotides, the CDR3 is TGTGCCATCAGTGAGTCGATGTGGGGGAACACTGAAGCTTTCTTT.

The J gene is TRBJ2-6, the V gene TRBV19; D is undetermined. Germline V lookup: CDR1 LNHDA, CDR2 SQIVND (reference sequence). The V and J ends lost 7 bases and 2 bases respectively, with 9 bases between them. This CDR3 comprises 14 residues. CDR3 region: CASNQGPGANVLTF. The CDR3 DNA follows: TGTGCCAGTAATCAAGGCCCTGGGGCCAACGTCCTGACTTTC.

The CDR3 spells CASGIAGSTEAFF. The CDR3 DNA sequence: TGTGCCAGCGGAATCGCAGGGTCCACTGAAGCTTTCTTT. The chain uses TRBV19 and TRBJ1-1; the D gene is possibly TRBD1 (5 bases). The germline V and J ends were trimmed by 9 bases and 4 bases, with 15 bases remaining between them. Per germline, CDR1 LNHDA and CDR2 SQIVND (reference sequence). This CDR3 is 13 amino acids long.

Concerning this clone itself: Other DNA sequences from this sample encode an identical CDR3 as well. The V call is TRBV27, the J call TRBJ2-5, with TRBD2 as a possible D gene (6 bases). The CDR3 has 14 amino acids. The germline CDR1 and CDR2 sequences are MNHEY and SMNVEV (reference sequence). Trimming removed 5 bases from V and 3 bases from J, with 13 bases in between. DNA for the CDR3: TGTGCCAGCAGTCCAAGGACGGGGGAAGAGACCCAGTACTTC. Its protein product is CASSPRTGEETQYF.

This clone was found a few times. The genes are TRBV7-9 and TRBJ1-1; the D is unclear. The CDR3 extends over 14 amino acids. Between the trimmed V and J ends, which lost 5 bases and 0 bases, there was a span of 10 bases. Germline V gives CDR1 SEHNR, CDR2 FQNEAQ (reference sequence). The CDR3 loop is CASSPWTVNTEAFF. For the CDR3, the DNA is TGTGCCAGCAGCCCCTGGACGGTGAACACTGAAGCTTTCTTT.

V gene TRBV6-1 combines with J gene TRBJ2-7; 7 bases are a match to TRBD1. Germline V gene data show CDR1 as MNHNS and CDR2 as SASEGT. The CDR3 consists of 14 residues. After removal of 6 bases from V and 2 bases from J, the junction contained 7 bases not matched to a gene. Here the CDR3 DNA reads TGTGCCAGCAGCAGAGACAGGGTGGCCTACGAGCAGTACTTC. Translating it yields CASSRDRVAYEQYF.

With regard to this clone: The sample contains more than one DNA sequence encoding this CDR3. The chain uses TRBV18 and TRBJ2-5; 9 bases match TRBD2. V gave up 3 bases and J gave up 2 bases; unmatched junction bases: 1. This CDR3 spans 14 amino acids. Germline V gene data show CDR1 as KGHSH and CDR2 as LQKENI. CDR3: CASSPTSGQETQYF. In DNA, the CDR3 is TGTGCCAGCTCACCGACTAGCGGACAAGAGACCCAGTACTTC.

Note on this clone: This CDR3 is missing its conserved last phenylalanine or tryptophan, likely due to a read error. Because the CDR3's place on the DNA is in doubt, the DNA is left out and the CDR3 is given as listed by TCRdb. This sequence joins TRBV5-6 and TRBJ1-2; no check of the table's D call, TRBD1, against the DNA was made. With termini counted, the CDR3 has 9 amino acids. Germline V gene sequence: CDR1 SGHDT, CDR2 YYEEEE. The CDR3 protein is CASSSRQGI.

This chain joins TRBV7-7 and TRBJ2-4; 8 positions match TRBD1. Germline V gene sequence: CDR1 SSHAT, CDR2 FNYEAQ (reference sequence). The CDR3 is 16 residues long. After removal of 5 bases from V and 0 bases from J, the junction contained 6 bases not matched to a gene. CDR3 loop: CASSPGQGKAKNIQYF. The CDR3 DNA reads as TGTGCCAGCAGCCCTGGACAGGGTAAAGCCAAAAACATTCAGTACTTC.

V and J are TRBV15 and TRBJ2-5, with a possible D match to TRBD2 (7 bases). Deletions cut 1 base from V and 5 bases from J, with 17 bases between. Germline-derived CDR1 and CDR2 are LNHNV and YYDKDF (reference sequence). The CDR3 is 16 residues long. The CDR3 DNA is TGTGCCACCAGCAGAGCCCCTAGCGGACAGTGGGAGACCCAGTACTTC. Amino acids: CATSRAPSGQWETQYF.

The chain combines TRBV5-1 with TRBJ1-1; TRBD1 agrees at 11 bases. V was clipped by 0 bases and J by 6 bases; unmatched bases: 4. Germline CDR1 reads SGHRS; CDR2 reads YFSETQ. CDR3 length: 15 amino acids. In nucleotides, the CDR3 is TGCGCCAGCAGCTTGGCCCCGGGACAGGGGGCTGAAGCTTTCTTT. Translating it yields CASSLAPGQGAEAFF.

The chain joins TRBV18 to TRBJ2-3; 8 bases agree with TRBD1. Germline assignment: CDR1 KGHSH and CDR2 LQKENI. V shed 2 bases and J 2 bases; nucleotides not matched to a gene: 6. This CDR3 spans 16 amino acids. In DNA, the CDR3 is TGTGCCAGCTCACCAAAAGGACAGGGCAACACAGATACGCAGTATTTT. Protein sequence: CASSPKGQGNTDTQYF.

The J gene is TRBJ2-1, the V gene TRBV21-1; the table assigns TRBD2, which was not confirmed against the DNA. TRBV21-1 is tagged as a pseudogene. This CDR3 spans 16 amino acids. CDR3 protein: CASSLKRGGGGNEQFF. CDR3 coding DNA: TGTGCCAGCAGCCTAAAAAGAGGGGGGGGAGGCAATGAGCAGTTCTTC.

The rearrangement links TRBV18 to TRBJ2-2; no clear D gene. Germline CDR1 KGHSH, CDR2 LQKENI. CDR3 length equals 15 residues. The V gene lost 5 bases and the J gene lost 4 bases, with 14 bases spanning the gap. The CDR3 region is CASSIKEQGTGELFF. The CDR3, as DNA: TGTGCCAGCTCAATTAAGGAACAAGGCACCGGGGAGCTGTTTTTT.

This chain joins TRBV5-1 and TRBJ2-1; 15 nucleotides agree with TRBD2. The CDR3 consists of 16 residues. V shed 4 bases and J 14 bases; nucleotides not matched to a gene: 13. Germline CDR1 reads SGHRS; CDR2 reads YFSETQ. The CDR3 sequence: CASSVTSGLAGGDEFF. Written as DNA, the CDR3 is TGCGCCAGCAGCGTAACTAGTGGACTAGCGGGAGGGGATGAGTTCTTC.